This paragraph covers one T cell receptor (beta chain) sequence. The table came from immunoSEQ multiplex PCR; TCRdb's copy has only in-frame clones and leaves some out. The data contain more than 250,000 clones, roughly 90% of them singletons. This sample was included in a study of blood T cell repertoires in COVID-19. In germline, CDR1 is LGHNA, CDR2 YSLEER. CDR3 size: 17 residues. Trimming cost V 2 bases and J 1 base; bases outside gene matches: 7. This clonotype originated in a woman between 18 and 30 years old with acute COVID-19. The specimen sequenced was PBMCs or T cells enriched from blood (not recorded which). J is TRBJ2-7 and V is TRBV4-3; 11 bases align to TRBD2. Written as DNA, the CDR3 is TGCGCCAGCAGCCAACTACTTACTAGCGGGGGTTCCTACGAGCAGTACTTC. It codes for CASSQLLTSGGSYEQYF.